These 25 T cell receptor beta chains were all obtained from the same sample, sequenced in a study of T cells in Graves' hyperthyroidism and ophthalmopathy. Amplified TCR beta CDR3 regions derived from RNA transcripts. TCR CDR3 underwent first-round RT-PCR with the HTBI primer set. TCRdb fed the multiplex PCR reads into MiXCR, producing one record per CDR3 protein. Of 300,000 or so distinct CDR3 sequences in the sample, around 20% were seen once. The sample comprised blood. The receptors originated from a woman in her 50s with Graves' hyperthyroidism.

The genes are TRBV6-1 and TRBJ2-1; TRBD1 aligns across 11 bases. Germline V gene sequence: CDR1 MNHNS, CDR2 SASEGT. The CDR3 runs 16 residues. The V and J ends lost 2 bases and 4 bases, in that order; junction bases with no gene match: 4. CDR3 residues: CASSERTGGPYNEQFF. CDR3 nucleotide sequence: TGTGCCAGCAGTGAACGGACAGGGGGCCCTTACAATGAGCAGTTCTTC.

The CDR3: CASKPQGTNQPQHF. Written as DNA, the CDR3 is TGTGCCAGCAAGCCGCAGGGTACCAATCAGCCCCAGCATTTT. V is TRBV12-3 or TRBV12-4 and J is TRBJ1-5, with D possibly being TRBD1 (5 bases). V lost 7 bases and J lost 3, with 13 bases in between. CDR3 size: 14 residues.

This clonotype occurred many times. The chain carries TRBV20-1 and TRBJ2-5, with 8 bases matching TRBD2. From germline, CDR1 is DFQATT and CDR2 SNEGSKA (reference sequence). The CDR3 is 13 amino acids. V lost 5 bases, J lost 4 bases, and 6 bases stayed unmatched. CDR3 DNA sequence: TGCAGTGCTTACCGGGGGGGAGGAGAGACCCAGTACTTC. It specifies CSAYRGGGETQYF.

In this sample, this clonotype turned up a few times. The chain couples TRBV15 to TRBJ1-2, with D hard to call. CDR3 length: 15 residues. Trimming removed 0 bases at V and 6 bases at J, with 14 bases between. Germline CDR1 is LNHNV and CDR2 is YYDKDF (reference sequence). The CDR3 DNA follows: TGTGCCACCAGCAGAGATGGCGAATGGAGGGATGGCTACACCTTC. Protein: CATSRDGEWRDGYTF.

A note on this clonotype: Mismatch with germline at one junction end may stem from a read error. J is TRBJ2-3 and V is TRBV3-1, with D unclear. CDR3 size: 11 residues. CDR1 and CDR2 from the germline V gene are LGHDT and YNNKEL (reference sequence). CDR3 sequence: CAGRYLGTQYF. For the CDR3, the DNA is TGTGCCGGCAGATATCTTGGCACGCAGTATTTT.

At least ten counts were recorded for this clonotype. The J gene is TRBJ2-3, the V gene TRBV20-1; D is perhaps TRBD2 (6 bases). CDR1 is DFQATT, CDR2 SNEGSKA, per germline (reference sequence). The V gene lost 2 bases and the J gene lost 8 bases, with 14 bases spanning the gap. The CDR3 is made up of 13 amino acids. The CDR3: CSARRGGGRTQYF. Here the CDR3 DNA reads TGCAGTGCTAGACGGGGAGGAGGCCGTACGCAGTATTTT.

This clonotype was recorded many times. The chain couples TRBV7-2 to TRBJ1-5; D remains unclear. The germline V gene encodes CDR1 SGHTA and CDR2 FQGNSA. Trimming removed 1 base from V and 1 base from J, with 8 bases in between. This CDR3 comprises 15 residues. CDR3 DNA: TGTGCCAGCAGCTTAGGCCAGCTCAGCAATCAGCCCCAGCATTTT. Amino acids: CASSLGQLSNQPQHF.

In this sample, this clonotype turned up many times. This chain joins TRBV27 and TRBJ1-2; D is unresolved. Germline CDR1 is MNHEY and CDR2 is SMNVEV (reference sequence). This CDR3 has 15 amino acids. The germline V and J ends were trimmed by 4 bases and 4 bases, with 16 bases remaining between them. The CDR3 coding sequence is TGTGCCAGCAGTTCGCGGACCCCTAAAGGCTATGGCTACACCTTC. Amino acids: CASSSRTPKGYGYTF.

This chain connects TRBV4-1 to TRBJ1-1, with TRBD1 as a possible D gene (6 bases). V was trimmed by 4 bases and J by 6 bases, leaving 18 bases between them. Per germline, CDR1 MGHRA and CDR2 YSYEKL. This CDR3 comprises 15 residues. CDR3: CASSPGRPGAAEAFF. CDR3 in DNA: TGCGCCAGCAGCCCGGGACGCCCGGGGGCGGCTGAAGCTTTCTTT.

The chain is built from TRBV20-1 and TRBJ2-3; 7 bases fit TRBD2. Germline-derived CDR1 and CDR2 are DFQATT and SNEGSKA (reference sequence). Trimming at V came to 5 bases and at J to 1 base, leaving 9 bases not matched to a gene. This CDR3 is built from 15 residues. Here the CDR3 DNA reads TGCAGTGCTTCCCCCTCTAGCGGACGCACAGATACGCAGTATTTT. This codes for CSASPSSGRTDTQYF.

The chain joins TRBV20-1 to TRBJ1-2; 7 positions agree with TRBD1. Per germline, CDR1 DFQATT and CDR2 SNEGSKA (reference sequence). The length of the CDR3 is 13 residues. V shed 6 bases and J 8 bases; nucleotides not matched to a gene: 12. This CDR3 reads CSARGSGLEGYTF. The CDR3 DNA follows: TGCAGTGCCAGGGGGTCGGGACTGGAAGGCTACACCTTC.

The V and J genes are TRBV10-2 and TRBJ1-1; a possible D gene is TRBD1 (6 bases). Per germline, CDR1 WSHSY and CDR2 SAAADI. This CDR3 is 13 amino acids long. The germline V and J ends were trimmed by 3 bases and 4 bases, with 9 bases remaining between them. CDR3 sequence: CASSDLGGTEAFF. CDR3 in DNA: TGCGCCAGCAGTGATTTAGGGGGCACTGAAGCTTTCTTT.

This clonotype was seen repeatedly, ten times or more. The chain joins TRBV2 to TRBJ2-3, with 7 bases fitting TRBD2. V shed 6 bases, J shed 1 base, and the junction held 7 bases outside the gene matches. The germline V gene encodes CDR1 SNHLY and CDR2 FYNNEI. This CDR3 is built from 15 residues. This CDR3 is CASRQWGGGTDTQYF. For the CDR3, the DNA is TGTGCCAGCAGGCAGTGGGGGGGGGGCACAGATACGCAGTATTTT.

This clonotype has ten or more counts. This rearrangement joins TRBV5-1 to TRBJ2-1, with 8 bases that match TRBD1. Trimming took 0 bases from V and 9 from J; bases not matched to a gene: 11. CDR3 length: 16 residues. CDR1 SGHRS and CDR2 YFSETQ come from the germline V gene. The CDR3 spells CASSLEAGGAGTEQFF. CDR3 sequence (DNA): TGCGCCAGCAGCTTGGAAGCAGGGGGCGCAGGGACTGAGCAGTTCTTC.

This clonotype showed up just a few times. The V call is TRBV29-1, the J call TRBJ2-7, with D tentatively TRBD1 (6 bases). The CDR3 is 13 residues long. V shed 4 bases and J shed 3 bases, with 13 bases lying between them. Per germline, CDR1 SQVTM and CDR2 ANQGSEA. CDR3 nucleotide sequence: TGCAGCGTTGTAACAGGGCATGTCTACGAGCAGTACTTC. It specifies CSVVTGHVYEQYF.

This clonotype was picked up many times. The chain recombines TRBV20-1 with TRBJ1-6; D perhaps matches TRBD1 (6 bases). The CDR3 extends over 15 amino acids. Germline loops: CDR1 DFQATT, CDR2 SNEGSKA (reference sequence). V was shortened by 1 base and J by 6 bases, with 13 bases between the two germline ends. The CDR3 region is CSARVGHSGNSPLHF. The CDR3, as DNA: TGCAGTGCTAGAGTGGGACACTCCGGTAATTCACCCCTCCACTTT.

In its sample, this clonotype was seen a few times. V is TRBV29-1 and J is TRBJ1-4; possible D gene TRBD1, 5 bases. Germline CDR1 reads SQVTM; CDR2 reads ANQGSEA. Trimming left V 4 bases short and J 7 bases short, with 13 bases between. CDR3 length equals 13 residues. The CDR3 DNA follows: TGCAGCGTTGCGCGGGGAAGGGGTGAAAAACTGTTTTTT. Amino acid sequence: CSVARGRGEKLFF.

In this sample, this clonotype turned up many times. The gene calls are TRBV20-1 and TRBJ2-1; D might be TRBD2 (5 bases). Trimming left V 3 bases short and J 9 bases short, with 15 bases between. CDR3 length equals 13 residues. In germline, CDR1 is DFQATT, CDR2 SNEGSKA (reference sequence). CDR3 nucleotides: TGCAGTGCTAGGGGTAAGGGAGTGGTTGAGCAGTTCTTC. Amino acids: CSARGKGVVEQFF.

On this clonotype itself: A much larger clonotype is one base distant, so this may be a read error. A read error is likely, as this CDR3 ends without the conserved phenylalanine or tryptophan. This sequence joins TRBV19 and TRBJ1-1; a weak D match, TRBD1 (5 bases). The CDR3 sequence is 14 residues long. Per germline, CDR1 LNHDA and CDR2 SQIVND (reference sequence). The V end was cut by 1 base, the J end by 1 base, with 7 bases between. CDR3 bases: TGTGCCAGTAGTATAGGAGGACAGAACACTGAAGCTTTCTCT. Protein: CASSIGGQNTEAFS.

This clonotype was seen many times. The rearrangement uses TRBV20-1 and TRBJ1-1; D is possibly TRBD1 (5 bases). Trimming took 7 bases from V and 2 from J, leaving 20 bases between them. The CDR3 totals 15 residues. Germline V gene sequence: CDR1 DFQATT, CDR2 SNEGSKA (reference sequence). The CDR3, as DNA: TGCAGTGGCCGCCCCCACTTAGGGGTTAACACTGAAGCTTTCTTT. Its translation is CSGRPHLGVNTEAFF.

This clonotype was seen many times. DNA of the CDR3: TGCAGCGTTGCCATTAGCTCCTACAATGAGCAGTTCTTC. Amino acid sequence: CSVAISSYNEQFF. This sequence joins TRBV29-1 and TRBJ2-1; no reliable D call. V shed 4 bases and J shed 0 bases, with 7 bases lying between them. CDR1 is SQVTM, CDR2 ANQGSEA, per germline. CDR3 length: 13 amino acids.

This clonotype was recorded a few times. A clone one base away is much larger, so this may be a read error. The chain links TRBV12-3 or TRBV12-4 to TRBJ2-3; no definite D call. V was pared by 4 bases and J by 1 base, with 9 bases between. The CDR3 runs to 14 residues. The CDR3, as DNA: TGTGCCAGCAGTTCACAAAAAGGCACAGATACGCAGTATTTT. Amino acid sequence: CASSSQKGTDTQYF.

This clonotype was observed at least ten times. The chain joins TRBV20-1 to TRBJ2-7, with D maybe TRBD2 (5 bases). CDR3 length: 13 amino acids. CDR1 DFQATT and CDR2 SNEGSKA come from the germline V gene (reference sequence). The V and J ends lost 3 bases and 2 bases respectively, with 11 bases between them. The CDR3, as DNA: TGCAGTGCTAGGCGGGTGGGGACCTACGAGCAGTACTTC. Translated: CSARRVGTYEQYF.

The table lists this clonotype with many counts. The chain recombines TRBV7-9 with TRBJ2-1; 11 positions match TRBD2. CDR1 SEHNR and CDR2 FQNEAQ come from the germline V gene (reference sequence). The CDR3 spans 16 residues. V was clipped by 1 base and J by 5 bases; unmatched bases: 4. The CDR3 reads CASSLVRLAGNNEQFF. The CDR3 nucleotides are TGTGCCAGCAGCTTAGTGCGACTAGCGGGAAACAATGAGCAGTTCTTC.

This rearrangement joins TRBV12-3 or TRBV12-4 to TRBJ2-7; 7 bases agree with TRBD1. With 6 bases clipped from V and 1 base from J, the junction kept 3 bases outside the gene matches. This CDR3 is built from 13 residues. CDR3 bases: TGTGCCAGCAGGGTGGGACAGTCCTACGAGCAGTACTTC. Protein product: CASRVGQSYEQYF.